This TCR beta chain was captured by sequencing in a study of neurological immune-mediated disorders. Findings and limits, study-wide: The greatest TCR clonal expansion appeared in HTLV-1-associated myelopathy and the smallest, falling below healthy controls, in multiple sclerosis. Private repertoires in all groups were suggested by the absence of shared CDR3 amino acid sequences among expanded clones across subjects.

Synthesis of cDNA was accomplished via 5'RACE employing 10-nucleotide random UMIs. TCRdb ran MiXCR on the 5' RACE reads and lists one entry per CDR3 protein. The sample consists of tens of thousands of distinct CDR3 sequences, roughly 25% of them appearing once. This clonotype was observed at least ten times. The antigen is undetermined. J lost 3 bases, V lost 3 bases, and 10 bases had no gene match. The CDR3 sequence is 16 residues long. Germline lookup yields CDR1 KGHDR and CDR2 SFDVKD. This TCR came from an older woman in good health. This chain uses TRBV24-1 with TRBJ2-7; 7 bases align to TRBD1. Material: PBMCs. The CDR3 nucleotides are TGTGCCACCAGTGATCCAACCGGCCCAGGGGGCTACGAGCAGTACTTC. Translated: CATSDPTGPGGYEQYF.